A single sample gave rise to the 3 T cell receptor beta chains below, sequenced in a study of multiple sclerosis patients with progressive multifocal leukoencephalopathy (dated by TCRdb to about 2019). The library relied on the immunoSEQ multiplex PCR assay. The table was pulled from immuneACCESS by TCRdb, which kept in-frame rearrangements only. Such tables lose some clones; where checked, under half of the loss comes from unresolved V genes, and the rest has no known cause. Across this sample there are more than 30,000 clones, with 85% to 95% seen only once. The top ten hold around 2.1% of the sample. This sample's time point label indicates: before natalizumab initiation. The specimen sequenced was PBMCs. Source of these receptors: a young man with multiple sclerosis.

This clone was detected a few times. As DNA, the CDR3 is TGTGCCAGCAGTTTTCAGGGCTGGGGCACTGAAGCTTTCTTT. Protein sequence: CASSFQGWGTEAFF. V and J are TRBV27 and TRBJ1-1; a weak D match, TRBD1 (5 bases). V lost 3 bases to trimming and J lost 4 bases, with 12 bases between them. CDR1 and CDR2 from the germline V gene are MNHEY and SMNVEV (reference sequence). The CDR3 extends over 14 amino acids.

In DNA form, the CDR3 reads TGTGCCAGCAGTGGCGGATTAGGGGGCCTAATATCGCGGAACACTGAAGCTTTCTTT. It is translated as CASSGGLGGLISRNTEAFF. The chain combines TRBV2 with TRBJ1-1; 7 nucleotides match TRBD1. V lost 4 bases and J lost 1; bases outside the gene matches: 18. Germline loops: CDR1 SNHLY, CDR2 FYNNEI. CDR3 length: 19 residues.

V and J are TRBV19 and TRBJ2-5; D possibly corresponds to TRBD2 (6 bases). The CDR3 is 14 amino acids. Trimming took off 6 bases at V and 7 bases at J, with 18 bases between the two ends. CDR1 and CDR2 (germline): LNHDA, SQIVND (reference sequence). DNA for the CDR3: TGTGCCAGTAGCAGCGGGCAGGCCCTTGGGACCCAGTACTTC. This gives the protein CASSSGQALGTQYF.